Listed here is a single T cell receptor (beta chain). Its antigen is currently unknown. The CDR3 loop spans 12 amino acids. The V gene's germline CDR1 is KGHSH and CDR2 LQKENI. Trimming took off 6 bases at V and 6 bases at J, with 9 bases between the two ends. The data stem from a study of PD-1 blockade in classical Hodgkin lymphoma. Measured with immunoSEQ multiplex PCR; TCRdb has only the in-frame clones, and not every one. The sample records about 37,000 clones, around 80% being singletons. Study results and limitations: Relapsed/refractory patients reportedly had the lowest baseline TCR diversity, below newly diagnosed patients, who were below healthy donors. Before treatment, complete responders showed about the same diversity as newly diagnosed patients. Significantly greater TCR diversity emerged by C4D1 in CD4+ cells but not CD8+ cells.

In every patient, relapse followed autologous stem cell transplantation, while exposure to brentuximab vedotin differed. The study recorded best responses of complete response, partial response or progressive disease. Sequencing used peripheral blood mononuclear cells (PBMCs), obtained at baseline. The TCR originated in a human donor with classical Hodgkin lymphoma. This chain joins TRBV18 and TRBJ2-1; D is possibly TRBD2 (6 bases). DNA of the CDR3: TGTGCCAGCTCCCTGGGGGGCAATGAGCAGTTCTTC. As protein: CASSLGGNEQFF. The full variable domain, its missing parts supplied by reference TRBV18 and TRBJ2-1, is NAGVMQNPRHLVRRRGQEARLRCSPMKGHSHVYWYRQLPEEGLKFMVYLQKENIIDESGMPKERFSAEFPKEGPSILRIQQVVRGDSAAYFCASSLGGNEQFFGPGTRLTVL.